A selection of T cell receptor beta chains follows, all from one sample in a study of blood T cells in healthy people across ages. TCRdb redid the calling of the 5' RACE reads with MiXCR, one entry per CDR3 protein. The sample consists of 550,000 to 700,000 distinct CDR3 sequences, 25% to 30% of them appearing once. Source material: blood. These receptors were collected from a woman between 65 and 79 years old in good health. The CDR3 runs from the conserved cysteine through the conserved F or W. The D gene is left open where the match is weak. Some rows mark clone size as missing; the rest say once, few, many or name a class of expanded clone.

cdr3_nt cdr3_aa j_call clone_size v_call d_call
TGTGCCAGCAGCTCGGGACTAGCCCCTTACAATGAGCAGTTCTTC CASSSGLAPYNEQFF TRBJ2-1 NA TRBV2 TRBD2
TGTGCCTGGAGTGGGACAGGGGTTAAATTCTATGGCTACACCTTC CAWSGTGVKFYGYTF TRBJ1-2 NA TRBV30 TRBD1
TGTGCCAGCGGCCTTCGGGATGCCAAAAACATTCAGTACTTC CASGLRDAKNIQYF TRBJ2-4 few TRBV6-2/TRBV6-3 NA
TGTGCCAGCGGTATAGCGGGGAGCTCCTACAATGAGCAGTTCTTC CASGIAGSSYNEQFF TRBJ2-1 NA TRBV6-1 TRBD2
TGTGCCAGCAGCTTAGCGACCCTACTGGATACGCAGTATTTT CASSLATLLDTQYF TRBJ2-3 once TRBV14 NA
TGTGCAAGTCGCTTCCCCCTCGTTGAGAACCCAGATACGCAGTATTTT CASRFPLVENPDTQYF TRBJ2-3 NA TRBV12-2 NA
TGTGCCAGCAGCCCCCTCACCCGGACAGGGAGGACTGAAGCTTTCTTT CASSPLTRTGRTEAFF TRBJ1-1 NA TRBV7-9 TRBD1
TGTGCCAGCAGAAGGGACAGGGGTTACGAGCAGTACTTC CASRRDRGYEQYF TRBJ2-7 NA TRBV6-2/TRBV6-3 TRBD1
TGTGCCATCAGTGAAGCTTCGGACAGGTTTTATGGCTACACCTTC CAISEASDRFYGYTF TRBJ1-2 NA TRBV10-3 TRBD1
TGCAGCATCGGGACTAGCGGGGAAGAGACCCAGTACTTC CSIGTSGEETQYF TRBJ2-5 few TRBV29-1 TRBD2